Below are 27 T cell receptor beta chains sequenced from a single sample in a study of identical twins (dated by TCRdb to the mid-2010s). Library construction relied on 5' RACE. For sequencing, an Illumina HiSeq 2000 was employed. Using fastp trimming at Q25 and MiXCR clonotype assembly, TCRdb reanalyzed the public sequencing data and kept in-frame beta chains. Rows are unified per CDR3 protein, each entry keeping the most common DNA and genes. A total of just under 550,000 distinct CDR3 sequences appear in this sample, about 15% of them only once. The top ten hold 0.44% of the sample. These same records also appear under a second study, on yellow fever vaccine responses in identical twins.

Sequenced material: CD4+ T cells sorted from blood. Receptor source: a woman younger than 30 in good health.

This clonotype was detected a few times. The chain carries TRBV7-9 and TRBJ2-1; D perhaps matches TRBD2 (6 bases). This CDR3 has 13 amino acids. V gave up 1 base and J gave up 12 bases, with 13 bases separating them. CDR1 is SEHNR, CDR2 FQNEAQ, per germline (reference sequence). The CDR3 DNA reads TGTGCCAGCAGCTTAGAGACCGCCGGGGGGCAGTTCTTC. Amino acids: CASSLETAGGQFF.

CDR3 sequence: CASLSVADSYEQYF. The CDR3 DNA reads TGTGCCAGCCTTTCGGTGGCGGACTCCTACGAGCAGTACTTC. The rearrangement links TRBV28 to TRBJ2-7; D not resolved. The CDR3 loop spans 14 amino acids. From germline, CDR1 is MDHEN and CDR2 SYDVKM. V lost 8 bases, J lost 0 bases, and 14 bases lay in between. Supplemented by reference TRBV28 and TRBJ2-7, the full variable domain reads DVKVTQSSRYLVKRTGEKVFLECVQDMDHENMFWYRQDPGLGLRLIYFSYDVKMKEKGDIPEGYSVSREKKERFSLILESASTNQTSMYLCASLSVADSYEQYFGPGTRLTVT.

There are a few counts of this clonotype. This rearrangement joins TRBV20-1 to TRBJ2-7; 12 nucleotides agree with TRBD2. Germline lookup yields CDR1 DFQATT and CDR2 SNEGSKA (reference sequence). V dropped 5 bases and J dropped 0; count of bases not matched to a gene: 8. The CDR3 is 16 residues long. CDR3 DNA: TGCAGTGCTTTAAGGGGACTAGCGGGCGTCTCCTACGAGCAGTACTTC. Translation: CSALRGLAGVSYEQYF.

The sample holds a few counts of this clonotype. The rearrangement joins TRBV7-2 to TRBJ2-1; D gene ambiguous. This CDR3 is 14 amino acids long. Germline assignment: CDR1 SGHTA and CDR2 FQGNSA. V dropped 3 bases and J dropped 9 bases, with 15 bases sitting between them. The CDR3 DNA reads as TGTGCCAGCAGCTTTGACTTGGGGTCAGGTGAGCAGTTCTTC. This translates into CASSFDLGSGEQFF.

This clonotype occurred a few times. This chain connects TRBV5-4 to TRBJ2-1; 9 bases line up with TRBD2. Per germline, CDR1 SGHNT and CDR2 YYREEE (reference sequence). CDR3 size: 15 residues. V shed 0 bases and J 3 bases; nucleotides not matched to a gene: 1. CDR3 nucleotide sequence: TGTGCCAGCAGCTTGGCTAGCGGGGACTACAATGAGCAGTTCTTC. This codes for CASSLASGDYNEQFF.

This clonotype was picked up many times. The rearrangement uses TRBV12-3 or TRBV12-4 and TRBJ1-2; D call uncertain. The V and J ends lost 2 bases and 5 bases respectively, with 9 bases between them. The CDR3 runs 13 residues. The CDR3 DNA follows: TGTGCCAGCAGTTTAAATGGGAATTATGGCTACACCTTC. As protein: CASSLNGNYGYTF.

The gene calls are TRBV3-1 and TRBJ2-1; TRBD2 agrees at 11 bases. The CDR3 contains 16 residues. CDR1 and CDR2 (germline): LGHDT, YNNKEL (reference sequence). V trimming: 4 bases; J trimming: 7 bases; junction bases outside the gene matches: 9. The CDR3 DNA reads TGTGCCAGCAGCCTCTCTAGCGGGGGGAATAGGAATGAGCAGTTCTTC. The encoded protein is CASSLSSGGNRNEQFF.

The chain combines TRBV28 with TRBJ2-7; 11 bases map to TRBD1. Trimming at V came to 3 bases and at J to 6 bases, leaving 7 bases not matched to a gene. Germline-derived CDR1 and CDR2 are MDHEN and SYDVKM. The CDR3 covers 15 residues. As DNA, the CDR3 is TGTGCCAGCAGTTTGGAAGGGACAGGGGGTGCCGAGCAGTACGTC. Protein sequence: CASSLEGTGGAEQYV.

The CDR3 is CAISESTLDTQYF. The CDR3 nucleotides are TGTGCCATCAGTGAGTCGACTCTAGATACGCAGTATTTT. The chain combines TRBV10-3 with TRBJ2-3; D gene unclear. Germline CDR1 and CDR2: ENHRY and SYGVKD. This CDR3 contains 13 residues. Trimming stripped 0 bases from V and 5 bases from J, with 6 bases between.

This clonotype turned up a few times. V usage is TRBV29-1 and J usage is TRBJ2-3; the D gene is possibly TRBD2 (6 bases). This CDR3 spans 16 amino acids. Trimming removed 4 bases at V and 0 bases at J, with 17 bases between. CDR1 and CDR2 (germline): SQVTM, ANQGSEA. The chain's CDR3 is CSVGEIRGSSTDTQYF. The CDR3 DNA is TGCAGCGTTGGGGAAATTCGGGGGAGCAGCACAGATACGCAGTATTTT.

The table lists this clonotype with a few counts. The chain recombines TRBV29-1 with TRBJ2-1; 7 positions match TRBD2. The V and J ends lost 6 bases and 6 bases, in that order; junction bases with no gene match: 14. CDR3 length: 15 amino acids. CDR1 is SQVTM, CDR2 ANQGSEA, per germline. The CDR3 spells CSVERLVGGLNEQFF. The CDR3 coding sequence is TGCAGCGTCGAACGCCTTGTGGGAGGGCTCAATGAGCAGTTCTTC.

The chain uses TRBV6-4 and TRBJ2-1, with 9 bases aligning to TRBD2. CDR1 and CDR2 (germline): MRHNA, SNTAGT. The CDR3 sequence is 15 residues long. V lost 6 bases and J lost 3; bases outside the gene matches: 6. CDR3 sequence reads: CASRPASGDYNEQFF. The CDR3 DNA follows: TGTGCCAGCAGGCCCGCTAGCGGGGACTACAATGAGCAGTTCTTC.

The V and J genes are TRBV27 and TRBJ2-1; TRBD1 agrees at 8 bases. Trimming removed 6 bases from V and 9 bases from J; junction bases left unmatched: 13. This CDR3 has 15 residues. Germline V gene sequence: CDR1 MNHEY, CDR2 SMNVEV (reference sequence). For the CDR3, the DNA is TGTGCCAGCAGACCAGGGACAGGACGTCTGGGTGAGCAGTTCTTC. This sequence encodes CASRPGTGRLGEQFF.

The rearrangement links TRBV27 to TRBJ2-3; tentatively, D is TRBD1 (5 bases). V was clipped by 7 bases and J by 4 bases, with 15 bases between them. The germline gives CDR1 MNHEY, CDR2 SMNVEV (reference sequence). The CDR3 extends over 14 amino acids. The CDR3 here is CASNRRGSSDTQYF. The CDR3 nucleotides read TGTGCCAGCAATAGAAGGGGCTCCTCAGATACGCAGTATTTT.

This clonotype showed up just a few times. V usage is TRBV12-5 and J usage is TRBJ2-6; perhaps TRBD1 as D (6 bases). The CDR3 loop spans 16 amino acids. CDR1 and CDR2 (germline): LGHNT, FRNRAP. The V gene lost 6 bases and the J gene lost 0 bases, with 12 bases spanning the gap. CDR3 nucleotides: TGTGCTAGTGGCTGGGGACACCTCTCTGGGGCCAACGTCCTGACTTTC. Its protein is CASGWGHLSGANVLTF.

The J gene is TRBJ2-7, the V gene TRBV6-1, with 14 bases fitting TRBD2. The CDR3 totals 15 residues. Trimming cost V 6 bases and J 8 bases; bases outside gene matches: 9. Looked up from germline, CDR1 is MNHNS and CDR2 is SASEGT. The CDR3 here is CASSLGLAGGTQQYF. In nucleotides, the CDR3 is TGTGCCAGCAGCCTAGGACTAGCGGGAGGCACCCAGCAGTACTTC.

This clonotype was counted a few times. For the CDR3, the DNA is TGTGCCAGCAGTCTAGGACTAGCGGGGGTACGGACCGGGGAGCTGTTTTTT. It translates to CASSLGLAGVRTGELFF. This chain links TRBV12-3 or TRBV12-4 with TRBJ2-2; 13 nucleotides match TRBD2. Trimming took 5 bases from V and 5 from J; bases not matched to a gene: 8. The CDR3 contains 17 residues.

This clonotype was observed a few times. V gene TRBV7-8 combines with J gene TRBJ1-5, with a possible D match to TRBD1 (6 bases). V gave up 8 bases and J gave up 3 bases, with 14 bases separating them. CDR3 length equals 14 residues. Germline CDR1 SGHVS, CDR2 FQNEAQ. CDR3 loop: CASGITGPNQPQHF. In DNA, the CDR3 is TGTGCCAGCGGGATTACAGGGCCCAATCAGCCCCAGCATTTT.

The table lists this clonotype with a count of one. The J gene is TRBJ2-5, the V gene TRBV5-1; 10 positions match TRBD2. J was trimmed by 2 bases and V by 1 base; bases with no gene match: 5. The CDR3 runs to 16 residues. Germline V gene data show CDR1 as SGHRS and CDR2 as YFSETQ. CDR3 sequence (DNA): TGCGCCAGCAGCTTGTTGACTAGCGGGCTTCAAGAGACCCAGTACTTC. Translated, it gives CASSLLTSGLQETQYF. The full variable domain, its missing parts supplied by reference TRBV5-1 and TRBJ2-5, is KAGVTQTPRYLIKTRGQQVTLSCSPISGHRSVSWYQQTPGQGLQFLFEYFSETQRNKGNFPGRFSGRQFSNSRSEMNVSTLELGDSALYLCASSLLTSGLQETQYFGPGTRLLVL.

This CDR3 reads CASSQVGAPYNEQFF. The CDR3 DNA follows: TGCGCCAGCAGCCAAGTTGGAGCCCCTTACAATGAGCAGTTCTTC. The chain uses TRBV4-1 and TRBJ2-1, with D hard to call. Deletions cut 1 base from V and 4 bases from J, with 11 bases between. CDR3 length: 15 amino acids. The V gene's germline CDR1 is MGHRA and CDR2 YSYEKL.

This clonotype was found a few times. V usage is TRBV6-1 and J usage is TRBJ1-1; D gene unclear. V lost 3 bases, J lost 1 base, and 12 bases lay in between. Germline CDR1 is MNHNS and CDR2 is SASEGT. This CDR3 is 15 amino acids long. This CDR3 is CASSEPRRGNTEAFF. The CDR3, as DNA: TGTGCCAGCAGTGAGCCACGGAGAGGGAACACTGAAGCTTTCTTT.

V usage is TRBV28 and J usage is TRBJ1-4; D perhaps matches TRBD1 (5 bases). Trimming left V 5 bases short and J 3 bases short, with 10 bases between. The germline V gene encodes CDR1 MDHEN and CDR2 SYDVKM. The CDR3 consists of 14 residues. Written as DNA, the CDR3 is TGTGCCAGCAGTCCTCCGGGACCTAATGAAAAACTGTTTTTT. It codes for CASSPPGPNEKLFF.

The chain joins TRBV10-3 to TRBJ2-7; 12 positions match TRBD2. This CDR3 comprises 16 residues. Germline CDR1 ENHRY, CDR2 SYGVKD. V lost 2 bases and J lost 7; bases outside the gene matches: 9. CDR3 amino acids: CAISERLAGGAGEQYF. In nucleotides, the CDR3 is TGTGCCATCAGTGAGCGTCTAGCGGGAGGGGCGGGTGAGCAGTACTTC.

This clonotype occurred a few times. The chain uses TRBV7-9 and TRBJ1-3; weak D call: TRBD1 (6 bases). The CDR3 runs to 15 residues. The germline V and J ends were trimmed by 5 bases and 3 bases, with 14 bases remaining between them. Germline V gene sequence: CDR1 SEHNR, CDR2 FQNEAQ (reference sequence). In DNA, the CDR3 is TGTGCCAGCAGCCCCGAGGGGGTGTTTGGAAACACCATATATTTT. It yields the protein CASSPEGVFGNTIYF.

This clonotype was counted at least ten times. This chain connects TRBV11-2 to TRBJ2-2; 10 bases match TRBD2. The CDR3 totals 15 residues. Germline CDR1 reads SGHAT; CDR2 reads FQNNGV. V shed 6 bases and J 4 bases; nucleotides not matched to a gene: 5. Written as DNA, the CDR3 is TGTGCCAGCAGAGTAGCGGGAGGCTCCACCGGGGAGCTGTTTTTT. This encodes CASRVAGGSTGELFF.

This clonotype was seen a handful of times. V and J are TRBV7-2 and TRBJ1-1, with TRBD1 matching over 7 bases. V dropped 6 bases and J dropped 1; count of bases not matched to a gene: 8. The CDR3 is 15 amino acids. The germline gives CDR1 SGHTA, CDR2 FQGNSA. In nucleotides, the CDR3 is TGTGCCAGCAGGTACGCCGGGACAGCGAACACTGAAGCTTTCTTT. Its protein is CASRYAGTANTEAFF.

The V call is TRBV5-1, the J call TRBJ2-1, with a possible D match to TRBD2 (6 bases). Trimming removed 1 base from V and 6 bases from J, with 14 bases in between. Germline V lookup: CDR1 SGHRS, CDR2 YFSETQ. The CDR3 is 15 amino acids. The CDR3 DNA reads as TGCGCCAGCAGCTTGAAACGGGGGAGCAGCAATGAGCAGTTCTTC. It translates to CASSLKRGSSNEQFF.